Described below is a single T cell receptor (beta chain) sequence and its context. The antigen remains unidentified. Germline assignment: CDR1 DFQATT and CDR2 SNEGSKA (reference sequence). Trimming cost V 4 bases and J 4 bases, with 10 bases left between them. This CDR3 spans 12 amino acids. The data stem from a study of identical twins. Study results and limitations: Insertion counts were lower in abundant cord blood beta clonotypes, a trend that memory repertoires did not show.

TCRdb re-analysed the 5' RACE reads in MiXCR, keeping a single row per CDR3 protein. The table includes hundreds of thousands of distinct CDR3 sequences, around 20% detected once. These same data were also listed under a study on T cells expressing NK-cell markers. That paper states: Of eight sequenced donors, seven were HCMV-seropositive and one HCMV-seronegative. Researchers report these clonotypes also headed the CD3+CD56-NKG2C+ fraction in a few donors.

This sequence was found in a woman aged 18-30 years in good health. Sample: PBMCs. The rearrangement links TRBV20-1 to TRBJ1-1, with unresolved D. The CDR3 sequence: CSANRVTTEAFF. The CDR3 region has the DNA TGCAGTGCTAATAGGGTTACCACTGAAGCTTTCTTT.